This TCR beta chain was identified during a study of CD8+ T cells in alopecia areata listed by TCRdb under 2018. Background on the whole study: Treated patients were enrolled in an open-label pilot trial of oral tofacitinib at 5 to 10 mg twice daily for moderate-to-severe alopecia areata. Tofacitinib was administered for 6 to 18 months, and 6 months of follow-up off drug were then conducted to assess delayed response and recurrence. In treated patients, disease severity was measured using the SALT score, which gives the percentage of scalp surface area affected. High-throughput TCRbeta sequencing was used to examine T cell clonal expansion in alopecia areata in both the C3H/HeJ mouse model and human patients. Scalp tissue and sorted CD4+ and CD8+ peripheral blood T cells from patchy and totalis/universalis alopecia areata patients and from healthy controls were covered by human TCRbeta sequencing. Biopsies were taken from tofacitinib-treated patients at baseline and at 4 and 24 weeks of treatment, and a later scalp biopsy was taken in several of the tofacitinib-treated patients. Scalp clonality was compared among normal scalp (n=4), patchy alopecia areata scalp (n=8), and alopecia totalis/universalis scalp (n=8). RNA was extracted with the PAXgene miRNA kit for fixed scalp, the miRNeasy kit for PBMCs, and the RNeasy kit for mouse skin. TCRbeta CDR3 regions were amplified by immunoSEQ multiplex PCR using 35 Vbeta forward and 13 Jbeta reverse primers.

The paper's findings and limits, for the study overall: Scalp TCR repertoire analysis is complicated because resident alphabeta T cells in normal human skin are also sequenced, whereas mouse skin is dominated by gammadelta T cells. Shared TCR sequences between patients were less evident than in mice, which may be partly attributable to HLA diversity in the patient population. The treated cohort was small, with a single nonresponder, so links between baseline CD8+ expansion and response need larger studies. Higher clonality and more expanded CD8+ clones were observed in lesional scalp than in normal scalp, particularly in alopecia totalis/universalis, a finding suggestive of antigenic drive. Tofacitinib significantly lowered scalp clonality and the number of expanded CD8+ clones among the top 100 scalp clones. During tofacitinib treatment, many expanded lesional clones remained in scalp and blood, and this persistence may partly explain relapse after treatment is stopped.

Library prep was done by the immunoSEQ multiplex PCR assay. RNA was extracted from all samples and reverse transcribed into cDNA, which served as template for TCR sequencing. SuperScript III was used to make first-strand cDNA, primed with a 2:1 mix of oligo-dT and random hexamers. A synthetic immune receptor repertoire was used to measure amplification bias, and any remaining bias was corrected computationally. As for how the authors treated the data: Raw reads were preprocessed to remove errors, and CDR3 was defined according to IMGT conventions as the region from the conserved cysteine to phenylalanine. Clonality was computed by normalizing Shannon entropy by log2 of the number of productive unique TCRs and subtracting the result from 1. Scalp TCRbeta sequences were cross-referenced with sorted blood CD4 and CD8 repertoires so that the CD4 or CD8 identity of scalp clones could be inferred. TCRdb stores this immuneACCESS table with in-frame sequences only. Part of the clones is absent; in the studies checked, under half of the shortfall reflects unresolved V genes, and no reason is known for the rest. That table supplies the V and J calls and clone size; D and trimming were determined from the DNA. The sample data list about 42,000 clones, and 92% of these were observed just once. 15% to 20% of the sample rests with the top ten.

The label giving this sample's time point can be read as: about 25 weeks on oral tofacitinib. The sample's treatment or condition label, decoded: oral pan-JAK inhibitor, 5-10 mg twice daily. Peripheral blood and lesional scalp punch biopsies were obtained from patients with alopecia areata. PBMCs were isolated by density centrifugation and stained for CD3, CD4 and CD8, after which CD4+ and CD8+ T cells were sorted on a FACSAria. On this clone itself: Its specific antigen is unknown. No quality values exist for individual bases; no much larger clone is one base distant.

Sequenced here: CD8+ T cells sorted from blood, sampled at week 24, from a patient treated with tofacitinib. The sequence was collected from a human donor with alopecia areata.

The bases are TGCGCCAGCAGCCACTACAAGGCCCCGGCTAGCCATCCCACAGATACGCAGTATTTT. Its translation reads: CASSHYKAPASHPTDTQYF. The chain links TRBV4-3 with TRBJ2-3; the D region possibly corresponds to TRBD2 (5 bases align). CDR1 and CDR2 are read off the germline V gene as LGHNA and YSLEER. V and J lose 3 bases and 2 bases, and a span of 24 bases separates them. CDR3 length: 19 amino acids, cysteine to phenylalanine. CDR3 DNA only is kept here, 57 bases in frame from base 1.